What follows are 10 T cell receptor beta chains derived from one specimen sequenced in a study. TCRdb re-called the RT-PCR reads with MiXCR, one entry per CDR3 protein. The repertoire consists of about 680,000 distinct CDR3 sequences, with approximately 15% occurring once and the leading ten covering roughly 3.9%. The sample was memory CD4+ T cells from blood. The receptors here all came from a female donor in good health, serving as a healthy control.

The table lists this clonotype with a few counts. The V and J genes are TRBV20-1 and TRBJ2-7; TRBD1 is a possible D gene (5 bases). V lost 6 bases, J lost 3 bases, and 21 bases lay in between. The CDR3 is made up of 15 amino acids. The germline V gene has CDR1 DFQATT and CDR2 SNEGSKA (reference sequence). The CDR3: CSASPRQPVNYEQYF. CDR3 nucleotides: TGCAGTGCAAGTCCCAGACAGCCCGTAAACTACGAGCAGTACTTC.

The chain combines TRBV5-1 with TRBJ2-3; 8 nucleotides line up with TRBD2. The germline V gene encodes CDR1 SGHRS and CDR2 YFSETQ. The CDR3 is 14 amino acids. V dropped 7 bases and J dropped 6; count of bases not matched to a gene: 10. In DNA form, the CDR3 reads TGCGCCAGCGGGGGCGGGGGGCAATCGGATACGCAGTATTTT. It translates to CASGGGGQSDTQYF. Full variable domain (outside the CDR3, taken from reference TRBV5-1 and TRBJ2-3): KAGVTQTPRYLIKTRGQQVTLSCSPISGHRSVSWYQQTPGQGLQFLFEYFSETQRNKGNFPGRFSGRQFSNSRSEMNVSTLELGDSALYLCASGGGGQSDTQYFGPGTRLTVL.

At least ten counts were recorded for this clonotype. The gene calls are TRBV20-1 and TRBJ1-4, with a tentative D call TRBD1 (5 bases). Germline CDR1 and CDR2: DFQATT and SNEGSKA (reference sequence). V lost 3 bases to trimming and J lost 8 bases, with 16 bases between them. This CDR3 is 14 amino acids long. CDR3 loop: CSASFGAGGEKLFF. CDR3 coding DNA: TGCAGTGCTAGCTTCGGGGCAGGTGGAGAAAAACTGTTTTTT.

This clonotype was found many times. This chain links TRBV20-1 with TRBJ2-1; D gene unclear. V was shortened by 6 bases and J by 5 bases, with 11 bases between the two germline ends. Germline V gives CDR1 DFQATT, CDR2 SNEGSKA (reference sequence). There are 12 residues in the CDR3. The chain's CDR3 is CSAPGRNNEQFF. CDR3 sequence (DNA): TGCAGTGCCCCCGGACGCAACAATGAGCAGTTCTTC.

In this sample, this clonotype turned up many times. The CDR3 is CASSLRQIALNEQFF. CDR3 sequence (DNA): TGCGCCAGCAGCTTGCGGCAGATAGCCCTCAATGAGCAGTTCTTC. The J gene is TRBJ2-1, the V gene TRBV5-1; D is unresolved. The germline gives CDR1 SGHRS, CDR2 YFSETQ. The length of the CDR3 is 15 residues. V was pared by 1 base and J by 6 bases, with 14 bases between.

This clonotype has a count of ten or more. The chain joins TRBV12-3 or TRBV12-4 to TRBJ2-4; D is perhaps TRBD1 (6 bases). The CDR3 is 13 amino acids. With 5 bases removed from V and 9 bases from J, the gap between germline ends came to 14 bases. The CDR3 spells CASSITGSAIQYF. CDR3 bases: TGTGCCAGCAGTATCACAGGGTCGGCCATTCAGTACTTC.

The rearrangement uses TRBV15 and TRBJ1-5; D is ambiguous. V was clipped by 3 bases and J by 3 bases, with 3 bases between them. This CDR3 is 12 amino acids long. CDR1 and CDR2 (germline): LNHNV, YYDKDF (reference sequence). In nucleotides, the CDR3 is TGTGCCACCAGCAGGTACAATCAGCCCCAGCATTTT. Amino acid sequence: CATSRYNQPQHF.

This clonotype occurred many times. The V and J genes are TRBV28 and TRBJ1-5, with D unresolved. This CDR3 comprises 12 residues. The V and J ends lost 5 bases and 6 bases respectively, with 8 bases between them. CDR1 is MDHEN and CDR2 is SYDVKM in the germline V gene. The CDR3, as DNA: TGTGCCAGCAGTCAAGGACTTCAGCCCCAGCATTTT. Amino acid sequence: CASSQGLQPQHF.

The V and J genes are TRBV18 and TRBJ2-3, with 13 bases identical to TRBD2. V lost 3 bases and J lost 4; bases outside the gene matches: 4. Germline assignment: CDR1 KGHSH and CDR2 LQKENI. This CDR3 has 16 amino acids. CDR3 nucleotides: TGTGCCAGCTCACCGTACACTAGCGGGGGGGCAGATACGCAGTATTTT. Translated: CASSPYTSGGADTQYF.

The chain joins TRBV28 to TRBJ2-5, with 7 nucleotides matching TRBD1. The length of the CDR3 is 15 residues. CDR1 and CDR2 from the germline V gene are MDHEN and SYDVKM. The ends lost 5 bases at V and 2 bases at J; junction bases unmatched: 8. CDR3 DNA: TGTGCCAGCAGTCCCTCGGACAGGAGACAAGAGACCCAGTACTTC. The encoded protein is CASSPSDRRQETQYF.